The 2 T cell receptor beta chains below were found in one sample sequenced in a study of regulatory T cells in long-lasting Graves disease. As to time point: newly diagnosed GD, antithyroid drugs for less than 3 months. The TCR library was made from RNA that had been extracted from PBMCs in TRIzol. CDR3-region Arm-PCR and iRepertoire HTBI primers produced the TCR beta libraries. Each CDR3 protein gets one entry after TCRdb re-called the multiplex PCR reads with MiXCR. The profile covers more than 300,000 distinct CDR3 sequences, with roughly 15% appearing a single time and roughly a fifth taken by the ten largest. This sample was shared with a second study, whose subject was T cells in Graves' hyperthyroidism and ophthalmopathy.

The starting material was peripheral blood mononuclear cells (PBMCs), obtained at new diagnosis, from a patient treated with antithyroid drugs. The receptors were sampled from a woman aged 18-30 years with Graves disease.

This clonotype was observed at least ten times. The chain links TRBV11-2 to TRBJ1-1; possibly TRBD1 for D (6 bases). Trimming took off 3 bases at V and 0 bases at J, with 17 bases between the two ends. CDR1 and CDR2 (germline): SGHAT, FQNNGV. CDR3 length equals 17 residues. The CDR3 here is CASSFRDNGAMNTEAFF. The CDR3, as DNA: TGTGCCAGCAGCTTCCGGGACAACGGGGCGATGAACACTGAAGCTTTCTTT.

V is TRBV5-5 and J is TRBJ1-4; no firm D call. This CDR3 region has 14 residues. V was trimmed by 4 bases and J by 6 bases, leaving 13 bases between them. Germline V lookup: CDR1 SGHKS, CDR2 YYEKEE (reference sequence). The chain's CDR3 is CASSTGPQDEKLFF. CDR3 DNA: TGTGCCAGCAGCACCGGGCCCCAGGATGAAAAACTGTTTTTT.